The 17 T cell receptor beta chains listed next were all sequenced from one sample in a study of cytomegalovirus exposure and HLA in healthy donors (dated by TCRdb to about 2017). The library was obtained by the immunoSEQ multiplex PCR assay. TCRdb retrieved this table from immuneACCESS and kept in-frame rearrangements only. Not all clones are present; in checked studies, unresolved V genes account for under half, and no reason is known for the remainder. The sample data list 150,000 to 200,000 clones, and approximately 96% of these were observed just once. About 0.89% of the sample lies in the top ten. The material sequenced was PBMCs. Receptor source: a woman aged 18-29 years in good health and CMV-seronegative.

The chain recombines TRBV6-5 with TRBJ1-3, with 10 bases that match TRBD1. The germline V gene encodes CDR1 MNHEY and CDR2 SVGAGI. The ends lost 5 bases at V and 6 bases at J; junction bases unmatched: 7. The CDR3 totals 15 residues. Written as DNA, the CDR3 is TGTGCCAGCAGTGGGGCCGGGACAGGGGCAAACACCATATATTTT. Translation gives CASSGAGTGANTIYF.

The chain uses TRBV7-9 and TRBJ1-3; a weak D match, TRBD1 (5 bases). This CDR3 comprises 14 residues. The V end lost 4 bases, the J end lost 2 bases, and 9 bases lay between the germline ends. Per the germline V gene, CDR1 is SEHNR and CDR2 is FQNEAQ (reference sequence). CDR3 sequence: CASSWAGPGNTIYF. The CDR3 coding sequence is TGTGCCAGCAGCTGGGCGGGGCCTGGAAACACCATATATTTT. Variable domain in full (rest from reference TRBV7-9 and TRBJ1-3): DTGVSQNPRHKITKRGQNVTFRCDPISEHNRLYWYRQTLGQGPEFLTYFQNEAQLEKSRLLSDRFSAERPKGSFSTLEIQRTEQGDSAMYLCASSWAGPGNTIYFGEGSWLTVV.

This rearrangement joins TRBV29-1 to TRBJ2-1; D remains unclear. Trimming shortened V by 4 bases and J by 1 base, and 14 bases separated the two germline ends. The V gene's germline CDR1 is SQVTM and CDR2 ANQGSEA. The CDR3 has 15 amino acids. DNA for the CDR3: TGCAGCGTTGTGATTAGCCTCGTGTCCTACAATGAGCAGTTCTTC. Amino acid sequence: CSVVISLVSYNEQFF.

This chain uses TRBV13 with TRBJ2-3; 13 bases match TRBD2. The CDR3 has 16 amino acids. Germline CDR1 PRHDT, CDR2 FYEKMQ (reference sequence). V trimming: 3 bases; J trimming: 11 bases; junction bases outside the gene matches: 11. CDR3 sequence: CASSFGTSGTNLRQYF. The CDR3 DNA follows: TGTGCCAGCAGCTTTGGGACTAGCGGGACCAACCTGAGGCAGTATTTT.

The chain uses TRBV5-1 and TRBJ2-2, with 9 bases that match TRBD1. The CDR3 consists of 15 residues. Germline V gene data show CDR1 as SGHRS and CDR2 as YFSETQ. After removal of 2 bases from V and 3 bases from J, the junction contained 2 bases not matched to a gene. CDR3 in amino acids: CASSFGDRDTGELFF. The CDR3 nucleotides read TGCGCCAGCAGCTTTGGGGACAGGGACACCGGGGAGCTGTTTTTT.

V usage is TRBV5-1 and J usage is TRBJ2-3; 9 bases are a match to TRBD2. J gave up 4 bases and V 7 bases, and 7 bases lay outside the gene matches. Germline V lookup: CDR1 SGHRS, CDR2 YFSETQ. The CDR3 length is 14 residues. CDR3 loop: CASGRAGGPDTQYF. In DNA form, the CDR3 reads TGCGCCAGCGGACGGGCGGGGGGGCCAGATACGCAGTATTTT.

The chain employs TRBV28 and TRBJ2-5; 11 bases agree with TRBD2. The germline gives CDR1 MDHEN, CDR2 SYDVKM. This CDR3 region has 18 residues. J lost 2 bases, V lost 1 base, and 9 bases had no gene match. The CDR3 reads CASSLFRLVAGGQETQYF. DNA of the CDR3: TGTGCCAGCAGTTTATTCCGTTTGGTAGCGGGGGGGCAAGAGACCCAGTACTTC.

The chain carries TRBV7-8 and TRBJ1-1; tentatively, D is TRBD1 (5 bases). Germline loops: CDR1 SGHVS, CDR2 FQNEAQ. The CDR3 has 16 amino acids. The ends were cut back, 7 bases at V and 4 bases at J, with 22 bases in the middle. CDR3 amino acids: CASKLEGVGMGTEAFF. CDR3 DNA sequence: TGTGCCAGCAAGTTAGAAGGGGTGGGGATGGGCACTGAAGCTTTCTTT.

This chain links TRBV7-9 with TRBJ1-4, with D unclear. This CDR3 is 15 amino acids long. V was shortened by 1 base and J by 11 bases, with 17 bases between the two germline ends. The germline V gene encodes CDR1 SEHNR and CDR2 FQNEAQ (reference sequence). The CDR3 spells CASSLGAATVSKLFF. The CDR3 nucleotides read TGTGCCAGCAGCTTAGGGGCAGCTACCGTCTCGAAACTGTTTTTT.

V is TRBV6-5 and J is TRBJ2-7, with 9 bases that match TRBD1. The CDR3 contains 14 residues. Per germline, CDR1 MNHEY and CDR2 SVGAGI. Trimming took 6 bases from V and 3 from J; bases not matched to a gene: 6. CDR3 sequence reads: CASSKWTGDYEQYF. The CDR3 region has the DNA TGTGCCAGCAGCAAATGGACAGGGGACTACGAGCAGTACTTC.

The CDR3 protein is CASSQSGSRLNTEAFF. The CDR3 nucleotides read TGTGCCAGCAGCCAATCGGGCTCGCGTTTGAACACTGAAGCTTTCTTT. The chain carries TRBV16 and TRBJ1-1; D not resolved. The CDR3 runs to 16 residues. Germline V gives CDR1 KGHSY, CDR2 FQNENV. Trimming removed 0 bases from V and 0 bases from J, with 11 bases in between.

The chain combines TRBV5-4 with TRBJ1-2; 7 bases are a match to TRBD1. V dropped 4 bases and J dropped 9; count of bases not matched to a gene: 6. CDR1 SGHNT and CDR2 YYREEE come from the germline V gene (reference sequence). The CDR3 totals 12 residues. The CDR3 is CASSGTGVSYTF. The DNA of the CDR3 is TGTGCCAGCAGCGGCACAGGGGTTAGCTACACCTTC. Based on the CDR3 plus reference TRBV5-4 and TRBJ1-2, the full variable domain is ETGVTQSPTHLIKTRGQQVTLRCSSQSGHNTVSWYQQALGQGPQFIFQYYREEENGRGNFPPRFSGLQFPNYSSELNVNALELDDSALYLCASSGTGVSYTFGSGTRLTVV.

The chain links TRBV6-1 to TRBJ2-3; D uncertain. This CDR3 contains 15 residues. V lost 3 bases, J lost 1 base, and 11 bases lay in between. Germline CDR1 reads MNHNS; CDR2 reads SASEGT. In DNA form, the CDR3 reads TGTGCCAGCAGTGATTCGGGTTATCGCACAGATACGCAGTATTTT. Translated: CASSDSGYRTDTQYF.

The rearrangement joins TRBV4-3 to TRBJ2-3; TRBD2 agrees at 8 bases. Germline V gives CDR1 LGHNA, CDR2 YSLEER. Trimming cost V 0 bases and J 0 bases; bases outside gene matches: 5. This CDR3 has 17 amino acids. The CDR3 coding sequence is TGCGCCAGCAGCCAAGATCGGACTAGCTGGAGCACAGATACGCAGTATTTT. It translates to CASSQDRTSWSTDTQYF.

The chain is built from TRBV9 and TRBJ2-1, with 10 bases matching TRBD2. The CDR3 consists of 15 residues. V gave up 4 bases and J gave up 1 base; unmatched junction bases: 2. Germline V gene lookup returns CDR1 SGDLS and CDR2 YYNGEE. CDR3 sequence reads: CASSPAGGSYNEQFF. CDR3 DNA: TGTGCCAGCAGCCCAGCGGGGGGGTCCTACAATGAGCAGTTCTTC.

The chain couples TRBV11-2 to TRBJ1-2, with TRBD1 matching 9 bases. The CDR3 consists of 14 residues. J lost 8 bases, V lost 4 bases, and 8 bases had no gene match. CDR1 and CDR2 (germline): SGHAT, FQNNGV. In DNA form, the CDR3 reads TGTGCCAGCAGCTCCCGACAGGGGGGAGACGGCTACACCTTC. As protein: CASSSRQGGDGYTF.

This sequence joins TRBV7-9 and TRBJ2-7, with TRBD1 matching 8 bases. CDR1 is SEHNR and CDR2 is FQNEAQ in the germline V gene (reference sequence). The CDR3 spans 17 residues. V dropped 4 bases and J dropped 3; count of bases not matched to a gene: 14. The CDR3 bases are TGTGCCAGCAGCTCAGGGACAGGCGGGGTTCCCGGCTACGAGCAGTACTTC. It translates to CASSSGTGGVPGYEQYF.